Sequencing of this T cell receptor (beta chain) was carried out in a study of shared clonotypes between healthy human individuals. In regard to this clone: Its antigen is still unknown.

Study outcomes and limitations: Memory subsets generally showed lower estimated richness than naive subsets. Sequencing depth was a factor that was expected to affect clonotype sharing among donors.

J gave up 7 bases and V 0 bases, and 11 bases lay outside the gene matches. The CDR3 contains 16 residues. Germline values: CDR1 MNHEY, CDR2 SVGAGI. Generated by immunoSEQ multiplex PCR, the TCRdb table keeps only in-frame clones and is missing some. There are approximately 2,300,000 clones in the sample; about 90% occur only once, and roughly 0.34% lies in the top ten. The receptor's source is a man aged 18 to 30 in good health. Some clones in this sample may be carry-over from other donors' samples. The chain carries TRBV6-5 and TRBJ2-7; 8 positions agree with TRBD1. Sequenced input: naive CD4+ T cells from PBMCs. Subset in this sample: CD45RA+ positively selected. CDR3 nucleotides: TGTGCCAGCAGTTACTCGACGGTTTCAGGGGGCGATGAGCAGTACTTC. Encoded protein: CASSYSTVSGGDEQYF.